This T cell receptor beta chain was recorded in a study of T cell responses to AZD1222 COVID-19 vaccine. Study information: Whether given at about 4 or about 12 weeks, second doses were pooled.

The CDR3 contains 15 residues. Trimming took off 2 bases at V and 2 bases at J, with 14 bases between the two ends. Germline V gives CDR1 SGHKS, CDR2 YYEKEE (reference sequence). Assay: immunoSEQ multiplex PCR; the TCRdb copy retains only in-frame clones and omits some. The repertoire holds tens of thousands of clones, with around 80% as singletons. In this sample, this clone turned up once. Its cognate antigen is unknown. Notes on the study in general: Unmutated variant regions are reportedly the target of nearly half of TCRs that are spike-specific.

The chain is built from TRBV5-5 and TRBJ2-7, with a tentative D call TRBD1 (6 bases). The starting material was peripheral blood, obtained on day 0 of AZD1222 vaccination. The source is an adult in good health. Here the CDR3 reads CASSLSAQGAYEQYF. CDR3 nucleotides: TGTGCCAGCAGCTTATCGGCACAGGGAGCCTACGAGCAGTACTTC.